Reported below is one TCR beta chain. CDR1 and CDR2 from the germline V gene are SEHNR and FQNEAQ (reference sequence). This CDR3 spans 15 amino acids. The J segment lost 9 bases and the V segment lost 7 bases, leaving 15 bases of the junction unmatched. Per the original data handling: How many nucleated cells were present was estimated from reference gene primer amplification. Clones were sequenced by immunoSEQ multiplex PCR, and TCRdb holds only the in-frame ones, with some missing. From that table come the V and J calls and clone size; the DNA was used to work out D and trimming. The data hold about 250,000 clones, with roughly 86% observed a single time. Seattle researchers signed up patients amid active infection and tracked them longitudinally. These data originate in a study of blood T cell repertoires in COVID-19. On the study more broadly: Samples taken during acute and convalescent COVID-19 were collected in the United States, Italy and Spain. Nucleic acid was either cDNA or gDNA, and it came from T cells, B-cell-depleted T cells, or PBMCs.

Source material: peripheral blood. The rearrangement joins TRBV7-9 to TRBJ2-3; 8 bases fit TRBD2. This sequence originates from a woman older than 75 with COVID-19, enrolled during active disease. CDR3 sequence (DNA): TGTGCCAGCAAACCTTGGTCAGCGGGAGAGAGCACGCAGTATTTT. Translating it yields CASKPWSAGESTQYF.